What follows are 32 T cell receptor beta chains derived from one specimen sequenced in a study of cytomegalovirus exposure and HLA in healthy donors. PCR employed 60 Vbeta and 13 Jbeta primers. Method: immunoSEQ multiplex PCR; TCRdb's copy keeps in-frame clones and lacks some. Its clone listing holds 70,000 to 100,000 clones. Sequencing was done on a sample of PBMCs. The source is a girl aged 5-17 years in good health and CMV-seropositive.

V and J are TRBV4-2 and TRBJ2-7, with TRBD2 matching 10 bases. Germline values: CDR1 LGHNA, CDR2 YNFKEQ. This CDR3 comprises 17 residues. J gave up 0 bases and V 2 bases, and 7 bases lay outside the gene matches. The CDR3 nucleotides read TGTGCCAGCAGCCAAAACATTCTAGCGGGGGACTCCTACGAGCAGTACTTC. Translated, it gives CASSQNILAGDSYEQYF.

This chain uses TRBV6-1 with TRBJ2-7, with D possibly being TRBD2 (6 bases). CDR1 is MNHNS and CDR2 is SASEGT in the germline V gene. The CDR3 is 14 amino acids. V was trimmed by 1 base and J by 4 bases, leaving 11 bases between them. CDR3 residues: CASSEGGLPYEQYF. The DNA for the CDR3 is TGTGCCAGCAGTGAAGGCGGACTACCGTACGAGCAGTACTTC.

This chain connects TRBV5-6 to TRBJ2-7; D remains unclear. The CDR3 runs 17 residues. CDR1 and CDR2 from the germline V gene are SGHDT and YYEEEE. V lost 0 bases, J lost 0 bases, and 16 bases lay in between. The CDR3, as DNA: TGTGCCAGCAGCTTGGCCACGAGCGCCGAGAGCTCCTACGAGCAGTACTTC. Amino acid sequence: CASSLATSAESSYEQYF.

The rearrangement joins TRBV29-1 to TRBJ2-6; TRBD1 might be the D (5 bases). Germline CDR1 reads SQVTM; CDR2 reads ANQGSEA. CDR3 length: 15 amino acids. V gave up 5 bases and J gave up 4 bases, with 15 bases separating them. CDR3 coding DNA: TGCAGCGTTCCTATTCCAGGGATGGGGGCCAACGTCCTGACTTTC. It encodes CSVPIPGMGANVLTF.

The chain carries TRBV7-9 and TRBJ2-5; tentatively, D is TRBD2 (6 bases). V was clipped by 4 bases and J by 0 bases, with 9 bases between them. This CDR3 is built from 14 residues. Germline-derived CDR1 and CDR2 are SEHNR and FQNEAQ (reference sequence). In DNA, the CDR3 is TGTGCCAGCAGCTCCCGGGACTACCAAGAGACCCAGTACTTC. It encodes CASSSRDYQETQYF. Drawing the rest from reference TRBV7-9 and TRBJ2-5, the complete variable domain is DTGVSQNPRHKITKRGQNVTFRCDPISEHNRLYWYRQTLGQGPEFLTYFQNEAQLEKSRLLSDRFSAERPKGSFSTLEIQRTEQGDSAMYLCASSSRDYQETQYFGPGTRLLVL.

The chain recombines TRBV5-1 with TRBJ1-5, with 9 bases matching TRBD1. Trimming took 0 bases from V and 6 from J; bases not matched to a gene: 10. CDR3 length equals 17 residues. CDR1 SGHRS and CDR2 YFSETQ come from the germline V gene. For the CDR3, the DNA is TGCGCCAGCAGCTTGGGACTACCGGGACAGGGAGGTCAGCCCCAGCATTTT. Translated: CASSLGLPGQGGQPQHF.

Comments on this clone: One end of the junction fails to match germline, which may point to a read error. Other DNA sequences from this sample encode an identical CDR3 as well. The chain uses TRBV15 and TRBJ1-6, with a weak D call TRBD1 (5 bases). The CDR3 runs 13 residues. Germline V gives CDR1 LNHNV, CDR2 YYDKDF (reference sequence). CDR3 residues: CATSRGQLQALHF. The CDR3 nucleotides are TGTGCCACCAGCAGAGGACAGCTCCAAGCCCTACACTTT. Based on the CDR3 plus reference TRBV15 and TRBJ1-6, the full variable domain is DAMVIQNPRYQVTQFGKPVTLSCSQTLNHNVMYWYQQKSSQAPKLLFHYYDKDFNNEADTPDNFQSRRPNTSFCFLDIRSPGLGDTAMYLCATSRGQLQALHFGNGTRLTVT.

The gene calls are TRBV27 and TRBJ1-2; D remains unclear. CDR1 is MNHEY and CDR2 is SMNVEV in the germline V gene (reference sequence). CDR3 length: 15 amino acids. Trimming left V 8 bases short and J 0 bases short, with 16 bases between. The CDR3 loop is CASSLTAGTNYGYTF. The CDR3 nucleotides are TGTGCCAGCTCCCTCACGGCCGGGACTAACTATGGCTACACCTTC.

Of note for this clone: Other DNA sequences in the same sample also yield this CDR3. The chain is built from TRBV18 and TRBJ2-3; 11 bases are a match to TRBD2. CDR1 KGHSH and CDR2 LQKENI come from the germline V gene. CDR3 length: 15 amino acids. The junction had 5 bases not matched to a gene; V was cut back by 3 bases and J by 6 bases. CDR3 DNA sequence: TGTGCCAGCTCACCCGGGACTAGCGGAGGGGATACGCAGTATTTT. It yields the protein CASSPGTSGGDTQYF. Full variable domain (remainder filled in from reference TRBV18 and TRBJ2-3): NAGVMQNPRHLVRRRGQEARLRCSPMKGHSHVYWYRQLPEEGLKFMVYLQKENIIDESGMPKERFSAEFPKEGPSILRIQQVVRGDSAAYFCASSPGTSGGDTQYFGPGTRLTVL.

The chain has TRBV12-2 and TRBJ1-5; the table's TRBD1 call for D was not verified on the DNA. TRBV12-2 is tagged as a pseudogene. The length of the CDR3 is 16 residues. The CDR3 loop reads CASRLPPGQGDQPQHF. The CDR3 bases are TGTGCAAGTCGCTTACCTCCGGGACAGGGGGATCAGCCCCAGCATTTT.

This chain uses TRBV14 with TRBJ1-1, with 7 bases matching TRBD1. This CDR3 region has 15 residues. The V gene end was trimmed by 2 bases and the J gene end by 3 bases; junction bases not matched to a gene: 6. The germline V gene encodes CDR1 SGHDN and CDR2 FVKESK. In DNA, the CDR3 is TGTGCCAGCAGCCAAAGGGGGCCGGGGGACACTGAAGCTTTCTTT. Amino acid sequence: CASSQRGPGDTEAFF.

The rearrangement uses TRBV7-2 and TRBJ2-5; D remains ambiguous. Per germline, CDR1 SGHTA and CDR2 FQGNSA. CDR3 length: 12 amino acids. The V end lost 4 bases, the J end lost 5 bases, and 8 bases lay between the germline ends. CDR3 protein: CASSSPGETQYF. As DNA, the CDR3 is TGTGCCAGCAGCTCCCCCGGGGAGACCCAGTACTTC.

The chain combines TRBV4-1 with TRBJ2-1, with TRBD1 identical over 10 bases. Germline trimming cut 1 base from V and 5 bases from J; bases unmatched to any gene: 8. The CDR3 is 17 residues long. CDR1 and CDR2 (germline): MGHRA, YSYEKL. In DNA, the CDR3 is TGCGCCAGCAGCCAAGCGACAGGGGGCAAGTTTGACAATGAGCAGTTCTTC. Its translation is CASSQATGGKFDNEQFF.

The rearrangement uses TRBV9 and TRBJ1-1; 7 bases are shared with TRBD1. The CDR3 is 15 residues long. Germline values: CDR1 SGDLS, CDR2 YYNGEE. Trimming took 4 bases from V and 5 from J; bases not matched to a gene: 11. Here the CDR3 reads CASSPGAGGRTEAFF. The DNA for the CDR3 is TGTGCCAGCAGCCCAGGGGCAGGGGGGAGGACTGAAGCTTTCTTT.

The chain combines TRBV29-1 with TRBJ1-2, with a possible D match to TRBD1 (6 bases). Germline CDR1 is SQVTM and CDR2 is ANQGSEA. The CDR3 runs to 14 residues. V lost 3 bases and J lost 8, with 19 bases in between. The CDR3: CSVEAGSGEIGYTF. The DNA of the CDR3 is TGCAGCGTTGAGGCTGGCTCAGGGGAGATCGGCTACACCTTC.

The CDR3 loop is CASSMTGGSLYEQYF. The CDR3 nucleotides are TGCGCCAGCAGCATGACGGGGGGCTCCCTCTACGAGCAGTACTTC. The V call is TRBV4-3, the J call TRBJ2-5; the D gene is possibly TRBD2 (7 bases). The J call may not be correct, given that the DNA end is closer to TRBJ2-7. This CDR3 spans 15 amino acids. Per germline, CDR1 LGHNA and CDR2 YSLEER.

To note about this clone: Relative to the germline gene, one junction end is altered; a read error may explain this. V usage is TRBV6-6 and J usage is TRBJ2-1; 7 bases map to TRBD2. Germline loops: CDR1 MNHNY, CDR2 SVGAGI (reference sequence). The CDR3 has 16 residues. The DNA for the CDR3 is TGTGCCAGCAGTTACATTGGGGGGGTCTCCGACAATGAGCAGTTCTTC. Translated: CASSYIGGVSDNEQFF.

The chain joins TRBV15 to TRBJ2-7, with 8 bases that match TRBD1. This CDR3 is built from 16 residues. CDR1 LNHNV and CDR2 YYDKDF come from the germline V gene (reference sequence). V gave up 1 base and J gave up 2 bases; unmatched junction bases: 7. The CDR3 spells CATSRGRTGTPYEQYF. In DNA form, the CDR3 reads TGTGCCACCAGCAGAGGCCGGACAGGGACTCCCTACGAGCAGTACTTC.

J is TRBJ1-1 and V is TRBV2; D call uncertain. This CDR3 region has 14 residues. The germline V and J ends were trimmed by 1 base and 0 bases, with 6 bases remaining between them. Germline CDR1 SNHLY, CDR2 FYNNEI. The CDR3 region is CASSEDSLNTEAFF. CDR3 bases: TGTGCCAGCAGTGAAGACAGTTTGAACACTGAAGCTTTCTTT.

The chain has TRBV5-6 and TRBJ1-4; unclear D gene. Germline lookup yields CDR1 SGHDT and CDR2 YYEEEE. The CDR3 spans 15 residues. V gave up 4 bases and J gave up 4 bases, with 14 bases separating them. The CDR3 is CASSNFPGVNEKLFF. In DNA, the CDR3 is TGTGCCAGCAGCAACTTCCCCGGGGTTAATGAAAAACTGTTTTTT.

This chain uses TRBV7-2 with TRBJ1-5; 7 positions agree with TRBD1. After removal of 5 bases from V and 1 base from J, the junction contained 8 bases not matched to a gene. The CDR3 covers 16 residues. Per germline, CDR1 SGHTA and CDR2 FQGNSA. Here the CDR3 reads CASSPRGQRSNQPQHF. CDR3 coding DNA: TGTGCCAGCAGCCCCCGGGGACAGCGAAGCAATCAGCCCCAGCATTTT.

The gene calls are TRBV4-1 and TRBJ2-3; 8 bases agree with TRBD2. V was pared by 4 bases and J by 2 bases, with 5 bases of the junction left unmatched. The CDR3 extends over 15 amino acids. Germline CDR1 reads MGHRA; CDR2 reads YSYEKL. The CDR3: CASSLRGGTTDTQYF. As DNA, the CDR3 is TGCGCCAGCAGCCTTCGCGGGGGGACCACAGATACGCAGTATTTT.

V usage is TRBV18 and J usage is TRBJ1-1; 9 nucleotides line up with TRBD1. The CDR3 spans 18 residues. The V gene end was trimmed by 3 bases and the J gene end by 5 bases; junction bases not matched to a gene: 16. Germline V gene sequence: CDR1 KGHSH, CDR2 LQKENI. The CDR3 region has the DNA TGTGCCAGCTCACCCGGGACAGGGCTCCTGGGGCTGGGAACTGAAGCTTTCTTT. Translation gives CASSPGTGLLGLGTEAFF.

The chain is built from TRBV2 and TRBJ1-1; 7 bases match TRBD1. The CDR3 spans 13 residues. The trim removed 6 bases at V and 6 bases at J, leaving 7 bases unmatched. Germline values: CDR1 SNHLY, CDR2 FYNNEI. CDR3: CASSQQGKAEAFF. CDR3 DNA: TGTGCCAGCAGCCAACAGGGGAAGGCTGAAGCTTTCTTT.

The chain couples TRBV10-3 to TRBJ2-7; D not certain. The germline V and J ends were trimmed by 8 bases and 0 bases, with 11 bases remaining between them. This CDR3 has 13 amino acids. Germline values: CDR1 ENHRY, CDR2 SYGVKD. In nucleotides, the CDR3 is TGTGCCATCGGGTCACAGCCCTCCTACGAGCAGTACTTC. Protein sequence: CAIGSQPSYEQYF.

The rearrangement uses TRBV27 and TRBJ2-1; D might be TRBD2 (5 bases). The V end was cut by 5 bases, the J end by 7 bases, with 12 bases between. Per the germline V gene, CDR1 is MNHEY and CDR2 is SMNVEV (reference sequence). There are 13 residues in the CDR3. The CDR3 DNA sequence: TGTGCCAGCAGTGACACTGGAGGAAATGAGCAGTTCTTC. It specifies CASSDTGGNEQFF.

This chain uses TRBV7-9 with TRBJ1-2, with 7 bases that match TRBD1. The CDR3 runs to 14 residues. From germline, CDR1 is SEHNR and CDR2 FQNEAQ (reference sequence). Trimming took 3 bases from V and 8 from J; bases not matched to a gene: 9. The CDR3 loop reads CASSFTGDGAGYTF. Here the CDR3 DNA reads TGTGCCAGCAGCTTCACAGGGGATGGAGCGGGCTACACCTTC.

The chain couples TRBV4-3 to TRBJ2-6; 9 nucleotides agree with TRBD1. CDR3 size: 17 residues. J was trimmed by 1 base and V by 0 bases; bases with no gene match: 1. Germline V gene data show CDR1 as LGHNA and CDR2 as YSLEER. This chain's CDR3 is CASSQEGQGSGANVLTF. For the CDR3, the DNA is TGCGCCAGCAGCCAAGAAGGACAGGGGTCTGGGGCCAACGTCCTGACTTTC.

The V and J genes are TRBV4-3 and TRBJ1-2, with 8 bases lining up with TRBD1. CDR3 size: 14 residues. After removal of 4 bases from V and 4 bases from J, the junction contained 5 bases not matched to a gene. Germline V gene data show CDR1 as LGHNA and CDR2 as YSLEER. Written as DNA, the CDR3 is TGCGCCAGCAGCCCGGACAGGGTTGGCTATGGCTACACCTTC. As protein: CASSPDRVGYGYTF.

This CDR3 reads CASSVNPRQPTDTQYF. The CDR3 bases are TGTGCCAGCAGCGTAAACCCCCGACAGCCCACAGATACGCAGTATTTT. The rearrangement links TRBV9 to TRBJ2-3; perhaps TRBD1 as D (5 bases). V dropped 1 base and J dropped 2 bases, with 14 bases sitting between them. The germline V gene has CDR1 SGDLS and CDR2 YYNGEE. This CDR3 has 16 residues.

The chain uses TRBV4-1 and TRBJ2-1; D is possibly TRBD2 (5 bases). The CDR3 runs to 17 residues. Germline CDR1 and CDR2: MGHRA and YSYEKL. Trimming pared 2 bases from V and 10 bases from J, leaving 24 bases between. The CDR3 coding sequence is TGCGCCAGCAGCCAAAGAGTTTTGAGGGAATGGGGATTCGAGCAGTTCTTC. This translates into CASSQRVLREWGFEQFF.

CDR3 bases: TGTGCCAGCAGTTCGGACAGGGGGAACGTAAAACTGTTTTTT. This codes for CASSSDRGNVKLFF. The chain joins TRBV6-5 to TRBJ1-4; 10 nucleotides line up with TRBD1. The CDR3 is made up of 14 amino acids. CDR1 and CDR2 (germline): MNHEY, SVGAGI. The V and J ends lost 4 bases and 10 bases, in that order; junction bases with no gene match: 6.